This TCR beta chain was identified in a study of T cells after yellow fever vaccination. Across the whole study: For low cell numbers, libraries were made with SMART-Seq v4 Ultra Low Input.

This clonotype was seen a handful of times. Its antigen is as yet unknown. Universal primer sites and UMIs were introduced during 5'RACE template-switching synthesis of TCR cDNA. TCRdb ran MiXCR on the 5' RACE reads and lists one entry per CDR3 protein. The sample holds approximately 260,000 distinct CDR3 sequences; roughly 5.6% are singletons and the top ten take less than 3.5%. The V end was cut by 0 bases, the J end by 9 bases, with 13 bases between. The CDR3 loop spans 14 amino acids. The germline gives CDR1 SGDLS, CDR2 YYNGEE. General study points: Weaker overall, the secondary response nonetheless peaked faster (day 5 versus 15). The presence of abundant clonotypes contaminating from the bulk population was possible in FACS-sorted repertoires.

The material sequenced was CD4+ T cells sorted from PBMCs, taken on the day of the yellow fever booster vaccination. The rearrangement uses TRBV9 and TRBJ2-1; TRBD1 is a possible D gene (5 bases). The clonotype comes from a man between 18 and 29 years old who received the YFV17D yellow fever vaccine. The CDR3 loop is CASSVEAGWGEQFF. CDR3 bases: TGTGCCAGCAGCGTAGAGGCAGGGTGGGGTGAGCAGTTCTTC. The entire variable domain, with the rest obtained from reference TRBV9 and TRBJ2-1, is as follows: DSGVTQTPKHLITATGQRVTLRCSPRSGDLSVYWYQQSLDQGLQFLIQYYNGEERAKGNILERFSAQQFPDLHSELNLSSLELGDSALYFCASSVEAGWGEQFFGPGTRLTVL.